These 2 T cell receptor beta chains were sequenced from one sample in a study of PD-1 blockade in classical Hodgkin lymphoma. Assay: immunoSEQ multiplex PCR; the TCRdb copy retains only in-frame clones and omits some. The sample has some 50,000 clones; approximately 76% are singletons. Time point denoted: cycle 4 day 1 (C4D1), after more than five weeks of nivolumab. Each patient experienced a relapse that followed autologous stem cell transplantation, and brentuximab vedotin exposure varied. The sequenced sample was peripheral blood mononuclear cells (PBMCs), obtained before the fourth cycle of nivolumab. Every receptor here comes from a human donor with classical Hodgkin lymphoma.

This rearrangement joins TRBV14 to TRBJ1-6; D may be TRBD1 (5 bases). The length of the CDR3 is 13 residues. V was cut by 3 bases and J by 7 bases, with 7 bases left in between. Germline V gene data show CDR1 as SGHDN and CDR2 as FVKESK. CDR3 amino acids: CASSQWGNSPLHF. In DNA form, the CDR3 reads TGTGCCAGCAGCCAGTGGGGGAATTCACCCCTCCACTTT.

J is TRBJ2-3 and V is TRBV6-6; the match to TRBD2 covers 7 bases. V trimming: 2 bases; J trimming: 1 base; junction bases outside the gene matches: 6. CDR1 and CDR2 from the germline V gene are MNHNY and SVGAGI (reference sequence). The CDR3 spans 16 residues. CDR3 region: CASSYLGLGGTDTQYF. In nucleotides, the CDR3 is TGTGCCAGCAGTTACCTTGGACTAGGTGGCACAGATACGCAGTATTTT.